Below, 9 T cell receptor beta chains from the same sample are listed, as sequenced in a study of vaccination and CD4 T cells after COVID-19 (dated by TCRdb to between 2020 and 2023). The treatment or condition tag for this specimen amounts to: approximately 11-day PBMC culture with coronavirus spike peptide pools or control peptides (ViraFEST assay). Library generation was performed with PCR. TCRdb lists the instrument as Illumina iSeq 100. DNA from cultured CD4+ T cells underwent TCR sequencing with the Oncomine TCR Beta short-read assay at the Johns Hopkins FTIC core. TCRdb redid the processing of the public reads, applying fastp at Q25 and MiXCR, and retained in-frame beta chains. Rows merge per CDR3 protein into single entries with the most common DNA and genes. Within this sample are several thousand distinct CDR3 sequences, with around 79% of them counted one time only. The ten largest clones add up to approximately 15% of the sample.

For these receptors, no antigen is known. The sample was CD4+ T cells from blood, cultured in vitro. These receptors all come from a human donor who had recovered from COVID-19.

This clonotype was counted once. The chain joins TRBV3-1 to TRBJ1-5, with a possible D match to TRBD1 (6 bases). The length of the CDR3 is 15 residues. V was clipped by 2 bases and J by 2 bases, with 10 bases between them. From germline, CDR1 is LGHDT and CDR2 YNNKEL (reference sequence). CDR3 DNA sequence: TGTGCCAGCAGCCAAAGGGGGGCAGGCAATCAGCCCCAGCATTTT. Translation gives CASSQRGAGNQPQHF.

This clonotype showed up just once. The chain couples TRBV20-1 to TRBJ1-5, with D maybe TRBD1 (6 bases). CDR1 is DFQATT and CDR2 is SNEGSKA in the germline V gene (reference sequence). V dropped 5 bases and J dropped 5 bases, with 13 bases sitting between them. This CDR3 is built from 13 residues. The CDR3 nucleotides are TGCAGTGCTCGCCGGGACAACGATCAGCCCCAGCATTTT. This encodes CSARRDNDQPQHF.

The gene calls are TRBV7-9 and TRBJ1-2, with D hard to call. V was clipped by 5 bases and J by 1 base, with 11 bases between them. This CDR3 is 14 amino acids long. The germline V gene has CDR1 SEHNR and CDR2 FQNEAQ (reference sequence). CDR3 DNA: TGTGCCAGCAGCAGAGGATCCATTAACTATGGCTACACCTTC. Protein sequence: CASSRGSINYGYTF.

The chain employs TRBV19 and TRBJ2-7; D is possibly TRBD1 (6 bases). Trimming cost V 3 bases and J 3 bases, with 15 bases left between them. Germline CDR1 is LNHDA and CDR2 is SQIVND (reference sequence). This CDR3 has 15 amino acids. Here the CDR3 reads CASSMGQGPFYEQYF. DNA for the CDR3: TGTGCCAGTAGTATGGGTCAGGGGCCCTTCTACGAGCAGTACTTC.

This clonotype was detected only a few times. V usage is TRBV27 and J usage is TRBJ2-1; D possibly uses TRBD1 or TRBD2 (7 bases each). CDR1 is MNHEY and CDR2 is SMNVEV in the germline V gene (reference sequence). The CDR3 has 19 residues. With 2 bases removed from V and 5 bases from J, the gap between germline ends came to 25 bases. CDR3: CASSLRTGLSGGGNNEQFF. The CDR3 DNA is TGTGCCAGCAGTTTACGGACAGGCCTTTCGGGAGGTGGGAACAATGAGCAGTTCTTC.

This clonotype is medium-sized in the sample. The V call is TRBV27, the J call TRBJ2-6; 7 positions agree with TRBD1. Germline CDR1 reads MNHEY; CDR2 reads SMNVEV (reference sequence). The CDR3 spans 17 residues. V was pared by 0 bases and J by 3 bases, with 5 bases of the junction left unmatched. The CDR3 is CASSLSPTGHGANVLTF. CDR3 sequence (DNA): TGTGCCAGCAGTTTATCCCCGACAGGGCATGGGGCCAACGTCCTGACTTTC.

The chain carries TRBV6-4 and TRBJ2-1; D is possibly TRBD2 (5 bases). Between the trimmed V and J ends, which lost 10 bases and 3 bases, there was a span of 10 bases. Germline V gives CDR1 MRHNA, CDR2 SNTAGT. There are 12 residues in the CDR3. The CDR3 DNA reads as TGTGCCACCGTCGAGGGCTACAATGAGCAGTTCTTC. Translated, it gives CATVEGYNEQFF.

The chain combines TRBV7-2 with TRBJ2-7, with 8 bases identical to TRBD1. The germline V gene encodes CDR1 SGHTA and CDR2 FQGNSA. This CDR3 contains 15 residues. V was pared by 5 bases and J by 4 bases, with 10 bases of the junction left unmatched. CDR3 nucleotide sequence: TGTGCCAGCAGCCCCAGGACAGGGTCGGGGTACGAGCAGTACTTC. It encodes CASSPRTGSGYEQYF.

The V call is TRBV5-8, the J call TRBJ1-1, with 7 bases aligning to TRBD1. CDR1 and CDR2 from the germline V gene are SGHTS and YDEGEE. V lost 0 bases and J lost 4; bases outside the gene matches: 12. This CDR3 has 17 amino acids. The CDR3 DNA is TGTGCCAGCAGCTTGGTAATGACAGGGTGGGGGAGCACTGAAGCTTTCTTT. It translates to CASSLVMTGWGSTEAFF. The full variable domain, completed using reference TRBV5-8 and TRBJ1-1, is EAGVTQSPTHLIKTRGQQATLRCSPISGHTSVYWYQQALGLGLQFLLWYDEGEERNRGNFPPRFSGRQFPNYSSELNVNALELEDSALYLCASSLVMTGWGSTEAFFGQGTRLTVV.